Reported below is one T cell receptor beta chain. The antigen remains undetermined. These data come from a study of T cell clonotyping in hematopoietic cell transplantation. Study overall: Pretransplant recipient samples were taken after cytoreduction. General study findings and limits: After transplant, recipient diversity fell while pathologically expanded clonotypes grew through day 180. Few recipient clonotypes overlapped donors; over 95% were de novo at given depth.

This CDR3 has 14 residues. Trimming took 7 bases from V and 0 from J, leaving 10 bases between them. Germline CDR1 SGHNT, CDR2 YENEEA. Time point specified: recipient sample about 28 days before transplant, after cytoreduction. TCRdb's copy holds only in-frame clones and misses some; the assay was immunoSEQ multiplex PCR. The table has 25,000 to 30,000 clones, approximately 77% seen once. This TCR was recovered from a man aged 40-49 years with acute myeloid leukemia. Some clones in this sample may be carry-over from other donors' samples. The rearrangement joins TRBV11-3 to TRBJ2-1; D gene ambiguous. The sample consisted of peripheral blood mononuclear cells, taken before stem cell transplant. The CDR3 region has the DNA TGTGCCAGCACGGATCCAAGCTCCTACAATGAGCAGTTCTTC. Protein product: CASTDPSSYNEQFF.